The clone carrying this T cell receptor (beta chain) was observed a few times. Its antigen is unidentified. The data stem from a study of CD8 T cells in ankylosing spondylitis. Researchers built TCR beta libraries using quantitative 5'-RACE with molecular barcodes. Each CDR3 protein gets one entry after TCRdb re-called the 5' RACE reads with MiXCR. Here the sample spans roughly 370,000 distinct CDR3 sequences, approximately 20% being singletons. General study points: The clones that were linked to disease were reported to be significantly enriched in matched synovial fluid samples from ankylosing spondylitis patients. CD8+ disease-linked clones were present at relatively low frequencies in blood. Seemingly characteristic of ankylosing spondylitis blood was a TCR beta motif consisting of about 8 highly homologous variants. Earlier work had already found some motif variants in reactive arthritis synovial fluid and blood.

What was sequenced was blood, either unsorted or a sorted T cell fraction (not recorded which). The TCR comes from a male donor with ankylosing spondylitis.

CDR3 DNA sequence: TGCGCCAGCAGTCAATCTAGGGACTACGTACCCAATGAGCAGTTCTTC. The encoded protein is CASSQSRDYVPNEQFF. This chain uses TRBV23-1 with TRBJ2-1; 7 positions match TRBD2. TRBV23-1 is an ORF, with its function uncertain. V was pared by 0 bases and J by 6 bases, with 8 bases of the junction left unmatched. This CDR3 is 16 amino acids long.